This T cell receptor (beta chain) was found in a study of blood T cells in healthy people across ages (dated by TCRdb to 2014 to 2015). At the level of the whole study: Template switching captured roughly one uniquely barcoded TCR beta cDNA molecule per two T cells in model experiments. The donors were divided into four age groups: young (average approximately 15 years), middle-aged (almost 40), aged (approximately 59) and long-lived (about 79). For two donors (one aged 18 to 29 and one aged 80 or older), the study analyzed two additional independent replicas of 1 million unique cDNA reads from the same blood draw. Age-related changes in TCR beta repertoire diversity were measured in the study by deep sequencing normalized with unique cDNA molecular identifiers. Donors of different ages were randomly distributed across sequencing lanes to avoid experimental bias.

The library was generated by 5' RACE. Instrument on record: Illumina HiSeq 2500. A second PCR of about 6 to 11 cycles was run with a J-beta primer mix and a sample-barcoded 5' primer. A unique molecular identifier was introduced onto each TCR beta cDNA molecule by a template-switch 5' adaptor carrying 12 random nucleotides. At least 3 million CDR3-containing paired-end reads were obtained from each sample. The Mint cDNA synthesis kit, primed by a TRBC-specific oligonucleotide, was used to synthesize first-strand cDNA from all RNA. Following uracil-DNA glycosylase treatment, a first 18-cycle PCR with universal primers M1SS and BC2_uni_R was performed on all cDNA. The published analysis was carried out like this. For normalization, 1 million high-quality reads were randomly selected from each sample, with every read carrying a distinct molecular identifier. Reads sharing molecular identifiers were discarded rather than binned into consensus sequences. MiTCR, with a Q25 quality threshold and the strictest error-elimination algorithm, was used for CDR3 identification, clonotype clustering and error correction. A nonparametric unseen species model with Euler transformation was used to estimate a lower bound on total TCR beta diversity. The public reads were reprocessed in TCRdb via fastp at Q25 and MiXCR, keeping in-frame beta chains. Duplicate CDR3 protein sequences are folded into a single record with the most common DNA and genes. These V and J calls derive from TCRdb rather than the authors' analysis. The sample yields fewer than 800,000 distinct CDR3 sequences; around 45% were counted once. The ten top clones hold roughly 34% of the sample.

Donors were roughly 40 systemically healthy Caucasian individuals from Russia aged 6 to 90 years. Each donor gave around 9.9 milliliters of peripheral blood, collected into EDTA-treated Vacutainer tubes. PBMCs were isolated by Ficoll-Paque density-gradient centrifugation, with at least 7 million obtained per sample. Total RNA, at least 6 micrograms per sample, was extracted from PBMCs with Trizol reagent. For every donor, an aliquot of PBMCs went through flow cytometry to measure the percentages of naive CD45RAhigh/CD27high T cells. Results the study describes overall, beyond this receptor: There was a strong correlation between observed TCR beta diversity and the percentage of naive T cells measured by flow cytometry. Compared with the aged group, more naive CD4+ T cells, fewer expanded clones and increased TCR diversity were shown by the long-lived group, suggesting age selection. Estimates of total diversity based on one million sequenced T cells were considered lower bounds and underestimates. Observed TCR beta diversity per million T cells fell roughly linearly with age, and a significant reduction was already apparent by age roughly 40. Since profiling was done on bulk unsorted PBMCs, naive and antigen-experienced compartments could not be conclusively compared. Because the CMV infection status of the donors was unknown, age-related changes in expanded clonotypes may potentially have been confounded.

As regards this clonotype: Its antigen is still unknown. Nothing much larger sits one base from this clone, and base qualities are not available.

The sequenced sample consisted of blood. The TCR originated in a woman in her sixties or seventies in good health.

In nucleotides, the sequence is TGTGCCAGCAGCCCAACGGGACAGGGTTGGATGCGGGGGGCCAACGTCCTGACTTTC. This gives the protein CASSPTGQGWMRGANVLTF. The chain links TRBV7-2 with TRBJ2-6, with 9 central nucleotides matching TRBD1. V is pruned by 5 bases and J by 4 bases, leaving 15 bases of the junction without a gene match. From its cysteine to its phenylalanine, the CDR3 spans 19 amino acids. Only CDR3 DNA remains: 57 bases, in frame from the first base. The germline V gene yields SGHTA for CDR1 and FQGNSA for CDR2.